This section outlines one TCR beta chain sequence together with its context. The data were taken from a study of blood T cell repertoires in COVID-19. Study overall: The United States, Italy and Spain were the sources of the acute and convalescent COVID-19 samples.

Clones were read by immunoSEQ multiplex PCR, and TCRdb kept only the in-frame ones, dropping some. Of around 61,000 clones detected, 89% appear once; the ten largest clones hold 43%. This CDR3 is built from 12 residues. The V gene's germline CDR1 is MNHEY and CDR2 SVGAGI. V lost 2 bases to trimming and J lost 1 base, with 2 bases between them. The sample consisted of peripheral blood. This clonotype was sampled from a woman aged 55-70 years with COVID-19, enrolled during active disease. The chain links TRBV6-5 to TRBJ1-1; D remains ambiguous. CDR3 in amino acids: CASSYRNTEAFF. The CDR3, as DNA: TGTGCCAGCAGTTACCGGAACACTGAAGCTTTCTTT.